The 30 T cell receptor beta chains below all came from one sample that was sequenced in a study of cytomegalovirus exposure and HLA in healthy donors. PCR was performed using 60 Vbeta and 13 Jbeta primers. TCRdb's copy holds only in-frame clones and misses some; the assay was immunoSEQ multiplex PCR. The sample lists about 130,000 clones; more than 65% were seen once. The specimen sequenced was PBMCs. These receptors came from a young man in good health and CMV-seropositive.

This chain connects TRBV5-1 to TRBJ1-1; D ambiguous. Between the trimmed V and J ends, which lost 8 bases and 3 bases, there was a span of 11 bases. Germline CDR1 is SGHRS and CDR2 is YFSETQ. CDR3 length: 12 residues. CDR3 nucleotides: TGCGCCAGGAAGGACGGGGACACTGAAGCTTTCTTT. Its translation: CARKDGDTEAFF.

The V gene is TRBV28, the J gene TRBJ2-7; weak D call: TRBD1 (6 bases). This CDR3 is 12 amino acids long. Trimming removed 6 bases from V and 5 bases from J, with 11 bases in between. Germline CDR1 MDHEN, CDR2 SYDVKM. DNA of the CDR3: TGTGCCAGCAGCGGCGAGGGGGACGAGCAGTACTTC. As protein: CASSGEGDEQYF.

This clone appeared once. V gene TRBV19 combines with J gene TRBJ2-7; 9 bases line up with TRBD1. The CDR3 consists of 14 residues. CDR1 and CDR2 from the germline V gene are LNHDA and SQIVND (reference sequence). Trimming at V came to 7 bases and at J to 4 bases, leaving 8 bases not matched to a gene. The CDR3 loop reads CASTTGTGNYEQYF. CDR3 coding DNA: TGTGCCAGTACCACCGGGACAGGGAATTACGAGCAGTACTTC.

The chain combines TRBV2 with TRBJ2-3; 9 bases agree with TRBD1. V was clipped by 9 bases and J by 0 bases; unmatched bases: 10. From germline, CDR1 is SNHLY and CDR2 FYNNEI. The CDR3 is 16 amino acids. The DNA of the CDR3 is TGTGCCAGGACAAAGGACGGGACAGGGAGCACAGATACGCAGTATTTT. This sequence encodes CARTKDGTGSTDTQYF.

As for this clone: Other DNA sequences in this sample translate to the same CDR3. The chain has TRBV19 and TRBJ1-5; the D gene is possibly TRBD1 (5 bases). The CDR3 spans 14 residues. The germline V and J ends were trimmed by 2 bases and 1 base, with 6 bases remaining between them. The germline gives CDR1 LNHDA, CDR2 SQIVND (reference sequence). As DNA, the CDR3 is TGTGCCAGTAGTATACGGGGGAGCAATCAGCCCCAGCATTTT. Protein: CASSIRGSNQPQHF.

The V gene is TRBV5-5, the J gene TRBJ2-7; 10 bases are a match to TRBD2. Losses at the gene ends were 1 base for V and 4 bases for J; bases not matched to a gene: 8. This CDR3 comprises 16 residues. The germline V gene encodes CDR1 SGHKS and CDR2 YYEKEE (reference sequence). DNA of the CDR3: TGTGCCAGCAGCTTGTATGGATCTAGCGGGGGATACGAGCAGTACTTC. It codes for CASSLYGSSGGYEQYF.

V is TRBV10-3 and J is TRBJ1-1; 8 bases fit TRBD1. The CDR3 totals 15 residues. The germline CDR1 and CDR2 sequences are ENHRY and SYGVKD. The trim removed 6 bases at V and 3 bases at J, leaving 9 bases unmatched. CDR3 protein: CAIRGQQGGDTEAFF. For the CDR3, the DNA is TGTGCCATCAGGGGCCAACAGGGGGGGGACACTGAAGCTTTCTTT.

V and J are TRBV5-1 and TRBJ2-3, with a weak D call TRBD2 (6 bases). The CDR3 is 15 residues long. The V end was cut by 5 bases, the J end by 0 bases, with 13 bases between. Germline CDR1 SGHRS, CDR2 YFSETQ. The CDR3 reads CASSDPGVSTDTQYF. CDR3 bases: TGCGCCAGCAGTGATCCGGGAGTGAGCACAGATACGCAGTATTTT.

This clone was recorded at least ten times. The chain joins TRBV4-3 to TRBJ1-1; D unclear. Trimming took off 0 bases at V and 2 bases at J, with 13 bases between the two ends. CDR3 length equals 16 residues. Germline CDR1 is LGHNA and CDR2 is YSLEER. The CDR3 loop reads CASSQDFPGYNTEAFF. In DNA, the CDR3 is TGCGCCAGCAGCCAAGATTTTCCAGGCTATAACACTGAAGCTTTCTTT.

The DNA for the CDR3 is TGTGCCAGTAGAGGACAGGAGTATGGCTACACCTTC. Translation: CASRGQEYGYTF. The rearrangement joins TRBV19 to TRBJ1-2; 7 bases agree with TRBD1. CDR1 LNHDA and CDR2 SQIVND come from the germline V gene (reference sequence). Trimming at V came to 6 bases and at J to 5 bases, leaving 3 bases not matched to a gene. This CDR3 has 12 residues.

The rearrangement links TRBV15 to TRBJ2-2; a weak D match, TRBD2 (6 bases). The CDR3 totals 15 residues. Per the germline V gene, CDR1 is LNHNV and CDR2 is YYDKDF (reference sequence). V shed 5 bases and J shed 1 base, with 11 bases lying between them. CDR3 nucleotides: TGTGCCACCAGCCCTTTGCGGGAGAACACCGGGGAGCTGTTTTTT. Protein: CATSPLRENTGELFF.

This rearrangement joins TRBV5-1 to TRBJ2-1, with 10 bases fitting TRBD2. Losses at the gene ends were 2 bases for V and 8 bases for J; bases not matched to a gene: 7. The CDR3 sequence is 15 residues long. Germline CDR1 reads SGHRS; CDR2 reads YFSETQ. CDR3 in DNA: TGCGCCAGCAGCTTCATGGGACTAGCGACCCATGAGCAGTTCTTC. Protein product: CASSFMGLATHEQFF.

In its sample, this clone was seen once. J is TRBJ2-7 and V is TRBV5-1; 10 bases are a match to TRBD2. This CDR3 spans 15 amino acids. Germline V gene lookup returns CDR1 SGHRS and CDR2 YFSETQ. V lost 4 bases, J lost 2 bases, and 6 bases stayed unmatched. CDR3 nucleotide sequence: TGCGCCAGCAGCCTACCGACTAGCGGGCCCTACGAGCAGTACTTC. This gives the protein CASSLPTSGPYEQYF.

This chain links TRBV25-1 with TRBJ1-2, with D uncertain. The germline V gene has CDR1 MGHDK and CDR2 SYGVNS. This CDR3 is built from 11 residues. Trimming removed 4 bases from V and 4 bases from J, with 4 bases in between. Here the CDR3 reads CASSAGYGYTF. The CDR3 coding sequence is TGTGCCAGCAGTGCCGGCTATGGCTACACCTTC.

The rearrangement links TRBV27 to TRBJ2-7; 7 nucleotides line up with TRBD1. CDR1 and CDR2 (germline): MNHEY, SMNVEV (reference sequence). V lost 2 bases, J lost 5 bases, and 6 bases stayed unmatched. The CDR3 is 14 residues long. The CDR3 loop is CASSLDTGAHEQYF. In nucleotides, the CDR3 is TGTGCCAGCAGTTTAGACACAGGGGCACACGAGCAGTACTTC.

In its sample, this clone was seen once. This sequence joins TRBV5-1 and TRBJ1-1, with a weak D call TRBD1 (5 bases). The CDR3 totals 14 residues. Trimming stripped 0 bases from V and 3 bases from J, with 9 bases between. CDR1 and CDR2 (germline): SGHRS, YFSETQ. The CDR3 here is CASSLEGEYTEAFF. The DNA for the CDR3 is TGCGCCAGCAGCTTGGAAGGGGAATACACTGAAGCTTTCTTT.

As for this clone: One junction end does not reproduce the germline sequence, and a read error may be involved. J is TRBJ2-7 and V is TRBV2; TRBD1 agrees at 10 bases. In germline, CDR1 is SNHLY, CDR2 FYNNEI. This CDR3 region has 14 residues. The CDR3 DNA is TGTGCCACCAGTTCGGGACAGGGGTCCTACGAGCAGTACTTC. Translated: CATSSGQGSYEQYF.

The V gene is TRBV6-5, the J gene TRBJ2-4; D call uncertain. This CDR3 is built from 14 residues. V dropped 0 bases and J dropped 8 bases, with 11 bases sitting between them. Germline lookup yields CDR1 MNHEY and CDR2 SVGAGI. CDR3 amino acids: CASSYSSAVDIQYF. CDR3 coding DNA: TGTGCCAGCAGTTACTCTTCCGCGGTCGACATTCAGTACTTC.

The CDR3 loop is CAWSVRGGQWTEAFF. The CDR3 region has the DNA TGTGCCTGGAGTGTACGGGGAGGCCAATGGACTGAAGCTTTCTTT. This chain connects TRBV30 to TRBJ1-1, with no clear D. V was trimmed by 0 bases and J by 5 bases, leaving 16 bases between them. Germline V gene lookup returns CDR1 GTSNPN and CDR2 SVGIG (reference sequence). There are 15 residues in the CDR3.

The J gene is TRBJ1-2, the V gene TRBV7-6; perhaps TRBD1 as D (6 bases). Trimming shortened V by 5 bases and J by 3 bases, and 13 bases separated the two germline ends. Germline values: CDR1 SGHVS, CDR2 FNYEAQ. The CDR3 totals 14 residues. The CDR3 region has the DNA TGTGCCAGCAGCCACGCGGGGGGCGACTATGGCTACACCTTC. It encodes CASSHAGGDYGYTF.

The rearrangement joins TRBV4-1 to TRBJ1-2; TRBD1 is a possible D gene (5 bases). V was shortened by 2 bases and J by 2 bases, with 21 bases between the two germline ends. The CDR3 has 18 amino acids. Germline loops: CDR1 MGHRA, CDR2 YSYEKL. Here the CDR3 reads CASSQPSVLQGINYGYTF. The CDR3 DNA follows: TGCGCCAGCAGCCAACCATCCGTGTTGCAGGGAATCAACTATGGCTACACCTTC.

The gene calls are TRBV19 and TRBJ1-5; D remains ambiguous. There are 16 residues in the CDR3. V gave up 4 bases and J gave up 7 bases, with 20 bases separating them. CDR1 is LNHDA and CDR2 is SQIVND in the germline V gene (reference sequence). In DNA form, the CDR3 reads TGTGCCAGTAGTACAGCCTGGTGGCAGGTTAACCAGCCCCAGCATTTT. This gives the protein CASSTAWWQVNQPQHF.

The genes are TRBV5-5 and TRBJ1-1, with D possibly matching TRBD1 (6 bases). The CDR3 is 13 amino acids. Germline V gives CDR1 SGHKS, CDR2 YYEKEE (reference sequence). V was trimmed by 8 bases and J by 0 bases, leaving 11 bases between them. CDR3 sequence reads: CASSGQLNTEAFF. CDR3 DNA sequence: TGTGCCAGTTCAGGACAGTTGAACACTGAAGCTTTCTTT.

The V call is TRBV27, the J call TRBJ2-2; TRBD2 matches 9 bases. With 5 bases clipped from V and 4 bases from J, the junction kept 11 bases outside the gene matches. CDR3 length: 17 amino acids. Germline values: CDR1 MNHEY, CDR2 SMNVEV (reference sequence). CDR3 DNA sequence: TGTGCCAGCAGTCCAAAGACAGCGGGGGGCTTCACCGGGGAGCTGTTTTTT. It encodes CASSPKTAGGFTGELFF.

The chain has TRBV4-2 and TRBJ2-3; 10 nucleotides line up with TRBD1. Germline V gene lookup returns CDR1 LGHNA and CDR2 YNFKEQ. The CDR3 length is 17 residues. J was trimmed by 9 bases and V by 0 bases; bases with no gene match: 12. In DNA form, the CDR3 reads TGTGCCAGCAGCCAAGATTTACGGGACAGGGGTGGTGGAACGCAGTATTTT. Translated, it gives CASSQDLRDRGGGTQYF.

The chain is built from TRBV11-3 and TRBJ2-7, with TRBD2 identical over 7 bases. V dropped 5 bases and J dropped 5; count of bases not matched to a gene: 6. The germline V gene has CDR1 SGHNT and CDR2 YENEEA. This CDR3 comprises 13 residues. The CDR3 sequence is CASSRDYTNEQYF. Written as DNA, the CDR3 is TGTGCCAGCAGCCGGGACTACACTAACGAGCAGTACTTC. Full variable domain (outside the CDR3, taken from reference TRBV11-3 and TRBJ2-7): EAGVVQSPRYKIIEKKQPVAFWCNPISGHNTLYWYLQNLGQGPELLIRYENEEAVDDSQLPKDRFSAERLKGVDSTLKIQPAELGDSAVYLCASSRDYTNEQYFGPGTRLTVT.

The chain has TRBV4-3 and TRBJ2-7, with TRBD2 as a possible D gene (6 bases). V lost 2 bases and J 2 bases, leaving 19 bases between the germline ends. Germline V lookup: CDR1 LGHNA, CDR2 YSLEER. The CDR3 extends over 17 amino acids. This CDR3 reads CASSQPKGGKRPYEQYF. For the CDR3, the DNA is TGCGCCAGCAGCCAACCGAAGGGAGGAAAAAGACCCTACGAGCAGTACTTC.

The J gene is TRBJ2-7, the V gene TRBV5-6; D possibly corresponds to TRBD1 (6 bases). Looked up from germline, CDR1 is SGHDT and CDR2 is YYEEEE. The CDR3 loop spans 13 amino acids. The germline V and J ends were trimmed by 4 bases and 4 bases, with 12 bases remaining between them. CDR3 DNA: TGTGCCAGCAGCCCCTACGACAGGTACGAGCAGTACTTC. The encoded protein is CASSPYDRYEQYF.

V gene TRBV19 combines with J gene TRBJ2-3; TRBD2 matches 8 bases. V gave up 7 bases and J gave up 2 bases; unmatched junction bases: 17. CDR3 length: 18 amino acids. In germline, CDR1 is LNHDA, CDR2 SQIVND (reference sequence). This CDR3 reads CASKRRLGAGETTDTQYF. CDR3 DNA sequence: TGTGCCAGTAAGAGACGGCTGGGAGCGGGAGAAACCACAGATACGCAGTATTTT. Full variable domain (missing parts from reference TRBV19 and TRBJ2-3): DGGITQSPKYLFRKEGQNVTLSCEQNLNHDAMYWYRQDPGQGLRLIYYSQIVNDFQKGDIAEGYSVSREKKESFPLTVTSAQKNPTAFYLCASKRRLGAGETTDTQYFGPGTRLTVL.

This clone occurred a few times. The chain has TRBV27 and TRBJ2-3, with 8 bases fitting TRBD2. The CDR3 runs 15 residues. The germline gives CDR1 MNHEY, CDR2 SMNVEV (reference sequence). V shed 5 bases, J shed 1 base, and the junction held 5 bases outside the gene matches. CDR3 region: CASSRGAGGTDTQYF. CDR3 bases: TGTGCCAGCAGTCGAGGAGCGGGAGGCACAGATACGCAGTATTTT.